The present entry profiles one T cell receptor (beta chain) with its context. The antigen is undetermined. Per germline, CDR1 SGHNT and CDR2 YYREEE (reference sequence). The CDR3 has 16 residues. Losses at the gene ends were 1 base for V and 2 bases for J; bases not matched to a gene: 6. A CD45RO/CCR7/CD25/CD127/CD95/CD27 panel sorted naive, central memory, regulatory and stem cell-like memory CD4+ cells. The sequenced template was cDNA made from the entire isolated RNA. Profiling relied on immunoSEQ multiplex PCR, and the TCRdb table lists in-frame clones only, not all of them. The table includes under 300,000 clones, 9.5% to 13% detected once. The sample is drawn from a study of beta chain features in type 1 diabetes. Overall study: The patients were much like the healthy donors in age, gender and cell yields.

Whole-study findings and limits: Type 1 diabetes patients had TCRB CDR3s that were shorter (moderately but significantly so) in all four CD4+ subsets. The study left unresolved whether HLA type influences TCRB rearrangement.

V and J are TRBV5-4 and TRBJ2-5; 9 bases map to TRBD1. This clonotype originated in a man in his thirties or forties with type 1 diabetes. The specimen sequenced was naive CD4+ T cells from blood. The CDR3: CASSLKETGGQETQYF. The CDR3 region has the DNA TGTGCCAGCAGCTTGAAAGAGACAGGGGGTCAAGAGACCCAGTACTTC.